Listed here are 12 T cell receptor beta chains from one sample, sequenced in a study of blood T cell repertoires in COVID-19. The assay was immunoSEQ multiplex PCR, and TCRdb's table has in-frame clones only and misses some. The repertoire has a few hundred thousand clones, roughly 90% of them found once; the top ten carry 2.9%. What was sequenced was peripheral blood. The receptors stem from a woman aged 30 to 39 with COVID-19, enrolled during active disease.

The rearrangement joins TRBV11-2 to TRBJ1-4; 9 nucleotides line up with TRBD1. Losses at the gene ends were 5 bases for V and 6 bases for J; bases not matched to a gene: 4. CDR1 is SGHAT and CDR2 is FQNNGV in the germline V gene. This CDR3 region has 14 residues. This chain's CDR3 is CASSPDRGDEKLFF. The CDR3 DNA is TGTGCCAGCAGCCCGGACAGGGGAGATGAAAAACTGTTTTTT.

The chain employs TRBV10-2 and TRBJ2-7; 11 nucleotides agree with TRBD1. J lost 2 bases, V lost 5 bases, and 5 bases had no gene match. This CDR3 has 15 residues. CDR1 and CDR2 (germline): WSHSY, SAAADI. The CDR3 sequence: CASSTPGQGAYEQYF. The CDR3 coding sequence is TGCGCCAGCAGTACACCGGGACAGGGGGCCTACGAGCAGTACTTC.

The rearrangement uses TRBV28 and TRBJ2-3; 15 bases line up with TRBD2. CDR3 length: 17 residues. Germline V CDR1 and CDR2: MDHEN, SYDVKM. J was trimmed by 3 bases and V by 3 bases; bases with no gene match: 4. The DNA for the CDR3 is TGTGCCAGCAGTTTCCCTGGGACTAGCGGGAGGACAGATACGCAGTATTTT. This gives the protein CASSFPGTSGRTDTQYF.

The V call is TRBV15, the J call TRBJ2-1, with 10 positions matching TRBD2. Germline V CDR1 and CDR2: LNHNV, YYDKDF (reference sequence). V trimming: 6 bases; J trimming: 6 bases; junction bases outside the gene matches: 8. The CDR3 has 15 amino acids. CDR3: CATSNPQREGNEQFF. The CDR3 nucleotides read TGTGCCACCAGTAACCCCCAGCGGGAGGGCAATGAGCAGTTCTTC.

This clone was seen only a few times. The chain has TRBV5-5 and TRBJ1-5, with no clear D. The CDR3 is 14 residues long. In germline, CDR1 is SGHKS, CDR2 YYEKEE (reference sequence). With 4 bases removed from V and 4 bases from J, the gap between germline ends came to 12 bases. This CDR3 is CASSPGSGNQPQHF. CDR3 nucleotides: TGTGCCAGCAGCCCAGGATCGGGAAATCAGCCCCAGCATTTT. Looking up the rest from reference TRBV5-5 and TRBJ1-5 gives the full variable domain: DAGVTQSPTHLIKTRGQQVTLRCSPISGHKSVSWYQQVLGQGPQFIFQYYEKEERGRGNFPDRFSARQFPNYSSELNVNALLLGDSALYLCASSPGSGNQPQHFGDGTRLSIL.

The rearrangement links TRBV18 to TRBJ1-1; the D is unclear. CDR1 and CDR2 (germline): KGHSH, LQKENI. CDR3 length equals 14 residues. Trimming stripped 4 bases from V and 1 base from J, with 10 bases between. The CDR3 spells CASSRSNGNTEAFF. CDR3 DNA: TGTGCCAGCTCACGATCGAACGGGAACACTGAAGCTTTCTTT.

There are a few counts of this clone. The chain joins TRBV7-9 to TRBJ1-1; the D is unclear. CDR3 length equals 13 residues. V lost 6 bases and J lost 3, with 11 bases in between. In germline, CDR1 is SEHNR, CDR2 FQNEAQ (reference sequence). This CDR3 reads CASRSISDTEAFF. CDR3 bases: TGTGCCAGCAGAAGTATTTCGGACACTGAAGCTTTCTTT.

The gene calls are TRBV5-1 and TRBJ1-2; D call uncertain. V lost 3 bases and J 6 bases, leaving 12 bases between the germline ends. Germline V CDR1 and CDR2: SGHRS, YFSETQ. CDR3 length equals 13 residues. The CDR3 DNA is TGCGCCAGCAGCTGGCCGAGAGGCGATGGCTACACCTTC. It encodes CASSWPRGDGYTF.

Written as DNA, the CDR3 is TGTGCCAGCAGCCCGACCCAGGGTTCTGGAAACACCATATATTTT. Its protein is CASSPTQGSGNTIYF. The chain joins TRBV3-1 (or the pseudogene TRBV3-2) to TRBJ1-3, with D possibly matching TRBD1 (5 bases). Germline loops: CDR1 LGHDT, CDR2 YNNKEL (reference sequence). Trimming cost V 4 bases and J 1 base, with 11 bases left between them. The CDR3 covers 15 residues.

The chain uses TRBV13 and TRBJ2-2; 7 bases fit TRBD2. Germline V gene sequence: CDR1 PRHDT, CDR2 FYEKMQ (reference sequence). With 1 base clipped from V and 1 base from J, the junction kept 0 bases outside the gene matches. The CDR3 covers 15 residues. The CDR3 nucleotides read TGTGCCAGCAGCTTAGAGCGGGGGAACACCGGGGAGCTGTTTTTT. This encodes CASSLERGNTGELFF.

The V gene is TRBV5-4, the J gene TRBJ2-1; 8 bases fit TRBD2. V was pared by 3 bases and J by 7 bases, with 9 bases of the junction left unmatched. The germline V gene has CDR1 SGHNT and CDR2 YYREEE (reference sequence). This CDR3 contains 15 residues. The CDR3: CASSSGTRAFNEQFF. The CDR3 DNA follows: TGTGCCAGCAGCTCCGGGACTAGAGCGTTTAATGAGCAGTTCTTC.

The chain uses TRBV2 and TRBJ1-1; a possible D gene is TRBD1 (5 bases). Germline CDR1 is SNHLY and CDR2 is FYNNEI. The CDR3 has 12 residues. V lost 7 bases and J lost 2, with 8 bases in between. The CDR3 DNA is TGTGCCAGCACCAGGGTAAACACTGAAGCTTTCTTT. It specifies CASTRVNTEAFF.